This TCR beta chain was sequenced for a study of T cells after yellow fever vaccination. CDR3 size: 16 residues. The trim removed 6 bases at V and 3 bases at J, leaving 9 bases unmatched. The germline V gene has CDR1 MNHNS and CDR2 SASEGT. TCRdb independently ran MiXCR on the 5' RACE reads; one entry per CDR3 protein. The sample gives approximately 600,000 distinct CDR3 sequences, 10% to 15% of which show up once; approximately 15% is in the top ten. Sequencing was performed on PBMCs, taken on the day of the yellow fever booster vaccination. The genes are TRBV6-1 and TRBJ2-4, with TRBD1 matching over 9 bases. This sequence originates from a man aged 30 to 39 who received the YFV17D yellow fever vaccine. The CDR3 region has the DNA TGTGCCAGCAGAACAGGGGGCTCTAATGGCAAAAACATTCAGTACTTC. Its protein is CASRTGGSNGKNIQYF.